This T cell receptor beta chain was captured in a study of human T cells and chemical hapten exposure. Study summary: Alopecia universalis, totalis or areata was present in patients who were mostly female.

General observations from the study: Once DPC sensitization occurred, TCRs above 1 in 1000 frequency showed no change.

The germline V gene has CDR1 KGHDR and CDR2 SFDVKD. V was clipped by 6 bases and J by 7 bases; unmatched bases: 9. This CDR3 region has 15 residues. TCRdb fed the RACE reads into MiXCR, producing one record per CDR3 protein. Of approximately 100,000 distinct CDR3 sequences listed, roughly 9.6% are singletons. Noted time point: patch test 1, 2 weeks after DPC sensitization. The treatment is: therapeutic diphenylcyclopropenone sensitization with weekly scalp DPC. This clonotype was seen at least ten times. Its antigen is not identified. The V call is TRBV24-1, the J call TRBJ2-1, with 9 positions matching TRBD2. The sequence derives from a woman between 35 and 50 years old with alopecia areata. Some clones in this sample may be carry-over from other donors' samples. The sample here was whole blood, taken in connection with sensitization to the hapten diphenylcyclopropenone (DPC). The CDR3 here is CATSPGLARGNEQFF. CDR3 nucleotides: TGTGCCACCAGTCCGGGACTAGCCCGAGGAAATGAGCAGTTCTTC.